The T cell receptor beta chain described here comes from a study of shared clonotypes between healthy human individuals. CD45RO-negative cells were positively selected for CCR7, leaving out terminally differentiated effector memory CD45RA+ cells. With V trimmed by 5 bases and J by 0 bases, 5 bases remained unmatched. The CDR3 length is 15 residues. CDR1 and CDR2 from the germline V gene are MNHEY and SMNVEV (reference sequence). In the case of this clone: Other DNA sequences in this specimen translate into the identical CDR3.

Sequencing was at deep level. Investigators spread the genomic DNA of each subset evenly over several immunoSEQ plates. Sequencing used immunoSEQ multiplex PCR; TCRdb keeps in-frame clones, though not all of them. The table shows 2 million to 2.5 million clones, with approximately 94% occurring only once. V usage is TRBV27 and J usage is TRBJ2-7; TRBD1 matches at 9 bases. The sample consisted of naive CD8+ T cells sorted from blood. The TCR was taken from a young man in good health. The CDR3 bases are TGTGCCAGCAGTACCGGGACAGGGTCCTCCTACGAGCAGTACTTC. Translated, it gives CASSTGTGSSYEQYF.